This T cell receptor beta chain is drawn from a study of radiation and T cells in renal cell carcinoma. Sequencing was performed with immunoSEQ multiplex PCR; in TCRdb, only in-frame clones are kept and a portion is missing. Of around 170,000 clones in the sample, approximately 90% were seen once. Stated time point: blood 4 weeks post-SBRT, at nephrectomy. Documented treatment: 15 Gy SBRT to primary tumor, nephrectomy 4 weeks later. This specimen was blood, taken from a patient whose treatment included radiotherapy and nephrectomy. The source is a woman aged 45 to 65 with renal cell carcinoma.

The CDR3 loop is CASSLALGGNYGYTF. In DNA, the CDR3 is TGTGCCAGCAGCTTGGCCTTAGGTGGGAACTATGGCTACACCTTC. The chain links TRBV5-4 to TRBJ1-2; D is unresolved. V was cut by 0 bases and J by 2 bases, with 11 bases left in between. Germline CDR1 and CDR2: SGHNT and YYREEE (reference sequence). This CDR3 spans 15 amino acids.